This is a list of T cell receptor beta chains from one sample in a study of cytomegalovirus exposure and HLA in healthy donors. Sequenced by immunoSEQ multiplex PCR; TCRdb stores in-frame clones only, minus some. The sample includes some 100,000 clones, 76% of them seen just once. The sample was PBMCs. The receptor source for this set is a man between 50 and 59 years old in good health and CMV-seropositive. The CDR3 runs from the conserved cysteine through the conserved F or W. The order of the fields is V gene, D gene, J gene, clone size, CDR3 protein, CDR3 DNA. A D gene is named only where the DNA matches it firmly. The listing skips clone size in some rows; elsewhere it reads once, few, many or a size class.

V: TRBV27
D: .
J: TRBJ2-7
size: .
CDR3: CASSLDQGHYEQYF
DNA: TGTGCCAGCAGCTTGGACCAGGGACACTACGAGCAGTACTTC

V: TRBV6-4
D: TRBD1
J: TRBJ2-7
size: .
CDR3: CASSRDRVKQYF
DNA: TGTGCCAGCAGCAGGGACAGGGTAAAGCAGTACTTC

V: TRBV5-4
D: .
J: TRBJ1-2
size: .
CDR3: CASSGGGNYGYTF
DNA: TGTGCCAGCAGCGGCGGCGGTAACTATGGCTACACCTTC

V: TRBV18
D: .
J: TRBJ1-1
size: .
CDR3: CASSPGETRNTEAFF
DNA: TGTGCCAGCTCACCTGGCGAGACTCGGAACACTGAAGCTTTCTTT

V: TRBV6-9
D: .
J: TRBJ2-1
size: .
CDR3: CASSYFEQAVIGGEQFF
DNA: TGTGCCAGCAGTTATTTCGAACAGGCAGTAATTGGGGGCGAGCAGTTCTTC

V: TRBV4-2
D: .
J: TRBJ2-2
size: .
CDR3: CASSQPVGSNTGELFF
DNA: TGTGCCAGCAGCCAACCCGTCGGTTCGAACACCGGGGAGCTGTTTTTT

V: TRBV9
D: .
J: TRBJ1-5
size: few
CDR3: CASSAQLGVNQPQHF
DNA: TGTGCCAGCAGCGCCCAGTTGGGCGTTAATCAGCCCCAGCATTTT

V: TRBV9
D: .
J: TRBJ2-2
size: once
CDR3: CASSGQALNTGELFF
DNA: TGTGCCAGCAGCGGGCAGGCATTGAACACCGGGGAGCTGTTTTTT

V: TRBV7-2
D: TRBD2
J: TRBJ2-5
size: few
CDR3: CASSLDQRGTQYF
DNA: TGTGCCAGCAGCTTAGATCAGCGGGGGACCCAGTACTTC

V: TRBV5-4
D: TRBD1
J: TRBJ1-2
size: .
CDR3: CASSLGATGRNYGYTF
DNA: TGTGCCAGCAGCTTGGGGGCGACAGGGAGAAACTATGGCTACACCTTC

V: TRBV7-9
D: .
J: TRBJ1-3
size: .
CDR3: CSSSPGQYQTGNTIYF
DNA: TGTTCCAGCAGCCCAGGACAGTATCAAACTGGAAACACCATATATTTT

V: TRBV6-5
D: TRBD1
J: TRBJ1-2
size: once
CDR3: CASSYAGQGDYGYTF
DNA: TGTGCCAGCAGTTACGCGGGACAGGGAGACTATGGCTACACCTTC

V: TRBV9
D: TRBD2
J: TRBJ2-7
size: .
CDR3: CASSGWVGGTYEQYF
DNA: TGTGCCAGCAGCGGGTGGGTGGGAGGGACCTACGAGCAGTACTTC

V: TRBV27
D: .
J: TRBJ1-2
size: .
CDR3: CASSPRTGLYVYTF
DNA: TGTGCCAGCAGTCCGAGGACGGGACTGTATGTCTACACCTTC

V: TRBV7-2
D: TRBD2
J: TRBJ2-1
size: .
CDR3: CASSFGLAPYNEQFF
DNA: TGTGCCAGCAGCTTTGGACTAGCGCCTTACAATGAGCAGTTCTTC

V: TRBV6-5
D: TRBD1
J: TRBJ1-5
size: few
CDR3: CASSDRGNQPQHF
DNA: TGTGCCAGCAGCGACAGGGGAAATCAGCCCCAGCATTTT

V: TRBV7-2
D: TRBD1
J: TRBJ1-2
size: .
CDR3: CASSLAPGGQGYGYTF
DNA: TGTGCCAGCAGCTTAGCCCCAGGGGGCCAGGGCTATGGCTACACCTTC

V: TRBV7-2
D: .
J: TRBJ2-1
size: .
CDR3: CASSFSRGREQFF
DNA: TGTGCCAGCAGCTTTAGCAGGGGAAGGGAGCAGTTCTTC

V: TRBV11-1
D: TRBD2
J: TRBJ2-5
size: .
CDR3: CASSYGTSDDQETQYF
DNA: TGTGCCAGCAGTTACGGGACTAGCGACGACCAAGAGACCCAGTACTTC

V: TRBV5-1
D: .
J: TRBJ2-7
size: once
CDR3: CASSVVDNYEQYF
DNA: TGCGCCAGCAGTGTGGTGGACAACTACGAGCAGTACTTC

V: TRBV19
D: TRBD1
J: TRBJ1-2
size: .
CDR3: CASTDRAVGGYTF
DNA: TGTGCCAGTACCGACAGGGCGGTTGGTGGCTACACCTTC

V: TRBV15
D: TRBD1
J: TRBJ2-1
size: few
CDR3: CATSGGQGGNNEQFF
DNA: TGTGCCACCAGCGGAGGACAGGGAGGAAACAATGAGCAGTTCTTC

V: TRBV6-5
D: TRBD1
J: TRBJ1-4
size: .
CDR3: CASSRGQATNEKLFF
DNA: TGTGCCAGCAGCCGCGGACAGGCAACTAATGAAAAACTGTTTTTT

V: TRBV29-1
D: .
J: TRBJ2-2
size: .
CDR3: CSAEGTGELFF
DNA: TGCAGCGCGGAGGGCACCGGGGAGCTGTTTTTT

V: TRBV29-1
D: .
J: TRBJ2-1
size: .
CDR3: CSVEEARRSNEQFF
DNA: TGCAGCGTTGAAGAAGCTAGGCGAAGCAATGAGCAGTTCTTC

V: TRBV7-9
D: .
J: TRBJ1-1
size: .
CDR3: CASSLIGGQSSEAFF
DNA: TGTGCCAGCAGCTTAATCGGGGGGCAGAGCTCTGAAGCTTTCTTT

V: TRBV27
D: .
J: TRBJ2-1
size: .
CDR3: CASNRGNSYNEQFF
DNA: TGTGCCAGCAATAGGGGAAATTCCTACAATGAGCAGTTCTTC

V: TRBV11-2
D: .
J: TRBJ1-2
size: .
CDR3: CASSLESHEGSYGYTF
DNA: TGTGCCAGCAGCTTAGAATCACACGAGGGATCCTATGGCTACACCTTC

V: TRBV6-5
D: TRBD1
J: TRBJ1-2
size: .
CDR3: CASRPTGGYGYTF
DNA: TGTGCCAGCAGACCCACAGGGGGCTATGGCTACACCTTC

V: TRBV19
D: .
J: TRBJ2-1
size: .
CDR3: CASSFNRQGGQFF
DNA: TGTGCCAGTAGCTTCAACCGACAGGGAGGGCAGTTCTTC

V: TRBV29-1
D: .
J: TRBJ1-1
size: .
CDR3: CSVRTEMNTEAFF
DNA: TGCAGCGTTCGGACAGAGATGAACACTGAAGCTTTCTTT

V: TRBV6-1
D: TRBD1
J: TRBJ1-2
size: few
CDR3: CASSSPTGGYGYTF
DNA: TGTGCCAGCAGTTCGCCAACAGGGGGCTATGGCTACACCTTC

V: TRBV18
D: .
J: TRBJ2-2
size: few
CDR3: CASSPPVQWNGEVFF
DNA: TGTGCCAGCTCACCACCGGTCCAATGGAACGGCGAGGTGTTTTTT

V: TRBV11-2
D: TRBD1
J: TRBJ1-2
size: .
CDR3: CASSLGGQGNYGYTF
DNA: TGTGCCAGCAGCTTAGGGGGACAGGGAAACTATGGCTACACCTTC

V: TRBV5-5
D: .
J: TRBJ2-5
size: .
CDR3: CASSLTRETQYF
DNA: TGTGCCAGCAGCCTCACTAGAGAGACCCAGTACTTC

V: TRBV28
D: TRBD1
J: TRBJ1-4
size: .
CDR3: CASSLGTGALNEKLFF
DNA: TGTGCCAGCAGCCTAGGGACAGGGGCTCTTAATGAAAAACTGTTTTTT

V: TRBV5-4
D: .
J: TRBJ1-1
size: .
CDR3: CASRDMENTEAFF
DNA: TGTGCCAGCAGGGACATGGAGAACACTGAAGCTTTCTTT

V: TRBV7-2
D: TRBD1
J: TRBJ2-5
size: once
CDR3: CASSPGDSVQETQYF
DNA: TGTGCCAGCAGCCCAGGGGACAGTGTCCAAGAGACCCAGTACTTC

V: TRBV5-5
D: .
J: TRBJ1-4
size: once
CDR3: CASSLIDSEKLFF
DNA: TGTGCCAGCAGCCTTATTGACAGTGAAAAACTGTTTTTT

V: TRBV6-6
D: .
J: TRBJ2-5
size: .
CDR3: CASSRGVSETQYF
DNA: TGTGCCAGCAGCCGCGGAGTATCAGAGACCCAGTACTTC

V: TRBV5-1
D: .
J: TRBJ2-3
size: .
CDR3: CASSREGDTQYF
DNA: TGCGCCAGCAGTAGAGAGGGAGATACGCAGTATTTT

V: TRBV10-1
D: TRBD1
J: TRBJ2-3
size: .
CDR3: CASSEGKGQGEDTQYF
DNA: TGCGCCAGCAGTGAGGGAAAGGGACAGGGGGAGGATACGCAGTATTTT

V: TRBV9
D: .
J: TRBJ1-5
size: .
CDR3: CASSLRGEGNQPQHF
DNA: TGTGCCAGCAGCTTGCGGGGGGAAGGGAATCAGCCCCAGCATTTT

V: TRBV19
D: .
J: TRBJ1-5
size: .
CDR3: CASTAWEGRSNQPQHF
DNA: TGTGCCAGTACCGCATGGGAGGGCCGGAGCAATCAGCCCCAGCATTTT

V: TRBV6-5
D: .
J: TRBJ2-5
size: .
CDR3: CASSYGSRTTQETQYF
DNA: TGTGCCAGCAGTTACGGTAGCAGAACGACCCAAGAGACCCAGTACTTC

V: TRBV5-1
D: .
J: TRBJ2-5
size: once
CDR3: CASSLANGASETQYF
DNA: TGCGCCAGCAGCTTGGCCAATGGGGCCTCGGAGACCCAGTACTTC

V: TRBV7-9
D: TRBD1
J: TRBJ2-3
size: once
CDR3: CASSAIGQGADTQYF
DNA: TGTGCCAGCAGCGCCATCGGACAGGGCGCAGATACGCAGTATTTT

V: TRBV25-1
D: .
J: TRBJ1-2
size: .
CDR3: CASSEYKTNYGYTF
DNA: TGTGCCAGCAGTGAATATAAAACTAACTATGGCTACACCTTC

V: TRBV5-6
D: .
J: TRBJ1-3
size: .
CDR3: CASSLVVAGNTIYF
DNA: TGTGCCAGCAGCTTGGTGGTAGCTGGAAACACCATATATTTT

V: TRBV14
D: TRBD1
J: TRBJ2-1
size: .
CDR3: CASSQVGWDRDNQFF
DNA: TGTGCCAGCAGCCAAGTAGGCTGGGACAGGGATAATCAGTTCTTC

V: TRBV5-8
D: TRBD1
J: TRBJ1-2
size: .
CDR3: CASSWKDRRDYGYTF
DNA: TGTGCCAGCAGCTGGAAGGACAGGAGGGACTATGGCTACACCTTC

V: TRBV18
D: TRBD1
J: TRBJ2-7
size: once
CDR3: CASSVRDRAYEQYF
DNA: TGTGCCAGCTCAGTACGGGACAGGGCCTACGAGCAGTACTTC

V: TRBV6-1
D: TRBD1
J: TRBJ1-2
size: .
CDR3: CASSRQGRSYGYTF
DNA: TGTGCCAGCAGTAGACAGGGCAGAAGCTATGGCTACACCTTC